This TCR beta chain was observed in a study of spatial heterogeneity in lung cancer. Study-level results: Expanded alpha and beta TCR counts within tumors tracked tumor mutation counts.

CDR1 and CDR2 (germline): SGHTA, FQGNSA. V was clipped by 4 bases and J by 5 bases, with 17 bases between them. The CDR3 has 15 amino acids. TCRdb reprocessed the 5' RACE reads with MiXCR, giving one entry per CDR3 protein. Of about 6,000 distinct CDR3 sequences in the sample, over 7.5% were seen once. Time point of the sample: sample taken at primary tumor resection. By share, this clonotype counts as medium-sized. Antigen unknown. The sequences come from lung tumor tissue, collected at surgery. The V gene is TRBV7-2, the J gene TRBJ2-5; possibly TRBD1 for D (6 bases). The TCR sequence derives from a female donor with early-stage non-small cell lung cancer. The CDR3 spells CASSSRRSQGETQYF. For the CDR3, the DNA is TGTGCCAGCAGCTCCCGAAGGTCCCAGGGGGAGACCCAGTACTTC.